This T cell receptor beta chain was profiled in a study of cytomegalovirus exposure and HLA in healthy donors. The CDR3 runs to 14 residues. CDR1 and CDR2 from the germline V gene are MNHNS and SASEGT. Trimming took 7 bases from V and 1 from J, leaving 11 bases between them. PCR amplification relied on 60 Vbeta primers (plus 13 Jbeta primers). This table comes from immunoSEQ multiplex PCR, and its TCRdb copy is limited to in-frame clones, with some not included. The repertoire holds approximately 180,000 clones, with roughly 74% as singletons. The receptor was isolated from a woman in her twenties or thirties in good health and CMV-seronegative. The material sequenced was PBMCs. The rearrangement uses TRBV6-1 and TRBJ1-3; D unclear. Here the CDR3 DNA reads TGTGCCAGCATCCTTCACCGGTCTGGAAACACCATATATTTT. It is translated as CASILHRSGNTIYF.